This T cell receptor (beta chain) was captured in a study of blood T cell repertoires in COVID-19. The study drew participants aged about 18 to 89 years from some 23 US areas. The V end was cut by 4 bases, the J end by 2 bases, with 6 bases between. The CDR3 sequence is 12 residues long. Germline CDR1 and CDR2: SQVTM and ANQGSEA. Per the study methods: Using reference gene primer amplification, nucleated cell counts were estimated. This table comes from immunoSEQ multiplex PCR, and its TCRdb copy is limited to in-frame clones, with some not included. V and J calls and clone size are those listed in that table; D and trimming were worked out from the DNA. The data contain approximately 350,000 clones, approximately 92% of them singletons.

Sequences were obtained from PBMCs or T cells enriched from blood (not recorded which). V and J are TRBV29-1 and TRBJ1-3; D not resolved. This TCR came from a man younger than 35 who had recovered from COVID-19. The CDR3 protein is CSVGSTGNTIYF. The CDR3 region has the DNA TGCAGCGTTGGGTCTACTGGAAACACCATATATTTT.